One and the same sample provided the 28 T cell receptor beta chains below, sequenced in a study of blood T cells in healthy people across ages. A second PCR of roughly 7 to 11 cycles used a sample-barcoded 5' primer and a J-beta primer mix. TCRdb independently ran MiXCR on the 5' RACE reads; one entry per CDR3 protein. The sample carries 750,000 to 1,000,000 distinct CDR3 sequences, around 29% recorded once. The same sample was also studied in work on T cells of mothers and their children.

The sample taken for sequencing was blood. The source is a woman aged 40 to 55 in good health.

J is TRBJ2-5 and V is TRBV5-8; 12 bases map to TRBD2. V lost 7 bases and J lost 4; bases outside the gene matches: 8. CDR1 and CDR2 (germline): SGHTS, YDEGEE. The length of the CDR3 is 15 residues. CDR3 DNA: TGTGCCAGCTTTGGACTAGCGGGGTTACGAGAGACCCAGTACTTC. Translating gives CASFGLAGLRETQYF.

With respect to this clonotype: Just one base apart from a much larger clone, this may be a read error. The chain recombines TRBV27 with TRBJ2-1; D is uncertain. The better agreement between TRBJ2-7 and the DNA end casts doubt on the J call. CDR3 length: 16 residues. CDR1 and CDR2 from the germline V gene are MNHEY and SMNVEV (reference sequence). The CDR3 DNA sequence: TGTGCCAGCAGCCCCTTTGAATGGAACCCCTACAATGAGCAGTACTTC. Its translation is CASSPFEWNPYNEQYF.

The rearrangement uses TRBV7-9 and TRBJ1-6; 8 positions match TRBD1. V was clipped by 5 bases and J by 8 bases; unmatched bases: 8. There are 15 residues in the CDR3. Germline V gives CDR1 SEHNR, CDR2 FQNEAQ (reference sequence). CDR3 DNA sequence: TGTGCCAGCAGCCCGCGCGCAGGGGGCGATTCACCCCTCCACTTT. Translating it yields CASSPRAGGDSPLHF.

J is TRBJ1-5 and V is TRBV7-2; D call uncertain. Germline CDR1 reads SGHTA; CDR2 reads FQGNSA. Trimming took 3 bases from V and 6 from J, leaving 6 bases between them. The CDR3 is 12 residues long. Written as DNA, the CDR3 is TGTGCCAGCAGCTTCCACAGTCAGCCCCAGCATTTT. It specifies CASSFHSQPQHF.

This clonotype turned up a few times. This chain uses TRBV3-1 with TRBJ1-5; unclear D gene. This CDR3 contains 15 residues. Germline assignment: CDR1 LGHDT and CDR2 YNNKEL (reference sequence). Trimming took off 1 base at V and 6 bases at J, with 13 bases between the two ends. CDR3: CASSQGQVTGQPQHF. DNA of the CDR3: TGTGCCAGCAGCCAAGGACAAGTTACTGGTCAGCCCCAGCATTTT.

This chain links TRBV5-6 with TRBJ1-1; D remains ambiguous. V was cut by 5 bases and J by 2 bases, with 10 bases left in between. The CDR3 runs 13 residues. In germline, CDR1 is SGHDT, CDR2 YYEEEE. The CDR3 DNA is TGTGCCAGCAGGTGGACTCTTAACACTGAAGCTTTCTTT. The encoded protein is CASRWTLNTEAFF.

As to this clonotype: The junction and the germline gene differ at one end; a read error may be behind it. V is TRBV12-3 or TRBV12-4 and J is TRBJ1-5; 10 nucleotides agree with TRBD1. The CDR3 contains 17 residues. DNA of the CDR3: TGTGCCAGCAGCGATCCCCGACAGGGGGCGGGCAATCAGCCCCGGCATTTT. It yields the protein CASSDPRQGAGNQPRHF.

The rearrangement uses TRBV29-1 and TRBJ2-4; weak D call: TRBD1 (6 bases). The CDR3 loop spans 13 amino acids. Germline V lookup: CDR1 SQVTM, CDR2 ANQGSEA. The V gene lost 7 bases and the J gene lost 3 bases, with 13 bases spanning the gap. CDR3 in amino acids: CSAYRVDKNIQYF. The CDR3 DNA reads as TGCAGCGCGTACAGGGTAGACAAAAACATTCAGTACTTC.

This clonotype occurred a few times. The chain joins TRBV6-5 to TRBJ2-1, with D possibly being TRBD2 (6 bases). V was clipped by 5 bases and J by 2 bases, with 13 bases between them. The germline V gene encodes CDR1 MNHEY and CDR2 SVGAGI. CDR3 size: 15 residues. The CDR3 is CASSLRWGAYNEQFF. CDR3 DNA sequence: TGTGCCAGCAGTCTAAGATGGGGGGCCTACAATGAGCAGTTCTTC.

This clonotype was observed a few times. The chain recombines TRBV30 with TRBJ2-1, with D unresolved. Trimming removed 0 bases at V and 11 bases at J, with 8 bases between. The length of the CDR3 is 11 residues. In germline, CDR1 is GTSNPN, CDR2 SVGIG (reference sequence). CDR3 amino acids: CAWSVEAKQFF. The DNA of the CDR3 is TGTGCCTGGAGTGTTGAAGCAAAGCAGTTCTTC.

The V and J genes are TRBV11-2 and TRBJ1-2; the D is unclear. V was trimmed by 0 bases and J by 6 bases, leaving 11 bases between them. Germline V gene lookup returns CDR1 SGHAT and CDR2 FQNNGV. There are 14 residues in the CDR3. The CDR3 spells CASSLEAGLDGYTF. In DNA form, the CDR3 reads TGTGCCAGCAGCTTAGAGGCAGGTCTCGATGGCTACACCTTC.

The chain employs TRBV9 and TRBJ1-1; 7 bases are a match to TRBD1. Germline trimming cut 4 bases from V and 8 bases from J; bases unmatched to any gene: 8. This CDR3 comprises 13 residues. The germline V gene has CDR1 SGDLS and CDR2 YYNGEE. Here the CDR3 DNA reads TGTGCCAGCAGCCCGATGGACAGGAGAGAAGCTTTCTTT. It is translated as CASSPMDRREAFF.

On this clonotype: One end of the junction does not line up with germline, which may come from a read error. For the CDR3, the DNA is TGTGCCAGCAATCGGTCCTTCTCCTACGATGAGCAGTTCTTC. Its protein is CASNRSFSYDEQFF. This chain joins TRBV2 and TRBJ2-1, with no clear D. This CDR3 is built from 14 residues. Germline loops: CDR1 SNHLY, CDR2 FYNNEI.

This chain links TRBV18 with TRBJ2-6; D remains unclear. CDR3 length: 14 amino acids. The germline V gene encodes CDR1 KGHSH and CDR2 LQKENI. V was trimmed by 3 bases and J by 2 bases, leaving 5 bases between them. In nucleotides, the CDR3 is TGTGCCAGCTCACCCATCACTGGGGCCAACGTCCTGACTTTC. Amino acids: CASSPITGANVLTF.

In regard to this clonotype: A read error may be the cause here, since a much bigger clone is one base away. This chain joins TRBV4-1 and TRBJ2-1; 8 bases line up with TRBD2. The CDR3 loop spans 17 amino acids. The ends lost 1 base at V and 5 bases at J; junction bases unmatched: 10. Looked up from germline, CDR1 is MGHRA and CDR2 is YSYEKL. This CDR3 reads CASSQALAGSGDNEQFF. As DNA, the CDR3 is TGCGCCAGCAGCCAAGCCTTAGCGGGGTCGGGGGACAATGAGCAGTTCTTC.

This clonotype occurred a few times. The chain recombines TRBV27 with TRBJ2-1, with 8 bases fitting TRBD1. The germline V gene encodes CDR1 MNHEY and CDR2 SMNVEV (reference sequence). This CDR3 is built from 15 residues. The V segment lost 6 bases and the J segment 0 bases; nucleotides outside the gene matches: 4. Here the CDR3 reads CASRVGQGSYNEQFF. For the CDR3, the DNA is TGTGCCAGCAGGGTCGGACAGGGCTCCTACAATGAGCAGTTCTTC.

J is TRBJ1-1 and V is TRBV9; TRBD1 might be the D (5 bases). CDR1 SGDLS and CDR2 YYNGEE come from the germline V gene. There are 14 residues in the CDR3. Trimming removed 0 bases at V and 4 bases at J, with 10 bases between. The CDR3 coding sequence is TGTGCCAGCAGCGTAGCCGCCCAGGGCACTGAAGCTTTCTTT. Translation gives CASSVAAQGTEAFF.

This clonotype was detected ten times or more. The CDR3 DNA reads TGCGCCAGCAGTCTAGAGCCGGGACAGGGCTACGAGCAGTACTTC. Translating it yields CASSLEPGQGYEQYF. The V call is TRBV4-1, the J call TRBJ2-7, with 9 bases aligning to TRBD1. The trim removed 6 bases at V and 3 bases at J, leaving 9 bases unmatched. The germline gives CDR1 MGHRA, CDR2 YSYEKL. The CDR3 spans 15 residues.

This clonotype came up many times. This chain connects TRBV7-9 to TRBJ2-6; D perhaps matches TRBD2 (5 bases). Germline V gives CDR1 SEHNR, CDR2 FQNEAQ (reference sequence). CDR3 length: 16 residues. Deletions cut 1 base from V and 2 bases from J, with 9 bases between. This chain's CDR3 is CASSLGGIPGANVLTF. In DNA form, the CDR3 reads TGTGCCAGCAGCTTAGGAGGGATTCCTGGGGCCAACGTCCTGACTTTC.

This clonotype has a handful of counts. The V gene is TRBV20-1, the J gene TRBJ2-3; D uncertain. Trimming took off 6 bases at V and 2 bases at J, with 9 bases between the two ends. The CDR3 consists of 12 residues. Germline CDR1 reads DFQATT; CDR2 reads SNEGSKA (reference sequence). CDR3 in amino acids: CSATGATDTQYF. DNA of the CDR3: TGCAGTGCCACCGGCGCCACAGATACGCAGTATTTT.

V and J are TRBV28 and TRBJ1-5, with D maybe TRBD1 (6 bases). CDR1 MDHEN and CDR2 SYDVKM come from the germline V gene. V lost 5 bases and J 7 bases, leaving 18 bases between the germline ends. The CDR3 extends over 15 amino acids. The CDR3 region is CASSGPWGARQPQHF. The DNA of the CDR3 is TGTGCCAGCAGTGGGCCCTGGGGGGCGAGGCAGCCCCAGCATTTT.

This clonotype was recorded many times. This rearrangement joins TRBV28 to TRBJ2-5; D not resolved. Germline values: CDR1 MDHEN, CDR2 SYDVKM. The CDR3 runs to 12 residues. Trimming took off 6 bases at V and 4 bases at J, with 9 bases between the two ends. The CDR3 DNA reads TGTGCCAGCAGCAGGAGAGGAGAGACCCAGTACTTC. Its protein product is CASSRRGETQYF.

This clonotype has just a few counts. The chain is built from TRBV5-1 and TRBJ1-4; no reliable D call. The length of the CDR3 is 16 residues. The V gene lost 9 bases and the J gene lost 0 bases, with 18 bases spanning the gap. The germline V gene encodes CDR1 SGHRS and CDR2 YFSETQ. The CDR3 DNA reads as TGCGCCACCGAACCCCCCGCAGTTGCAACTAATGAAAAACTGTTTTTT. Its translation: CATEPPAVATNEKLFF.

The J gene is TRBJ1-3, the V gene TRBV5-5; D is unclear. The V and J ends lost 4 bases and 0 bases respectively, with 14 bases between them. The CDR3 totals 16 residues. Germline-derived CDR1 and CDR2 are SGHKS and YYEKEE (reference sequence). CDR3 loop: CASSPGVGSSGNTIYF. The CDR3 DNA reads as TGTGCCAGCAGCCCCGGGGTAGGGAGCTCTGGAAACACCATATATTTT.

This clonotype has a handful of counts. V and J are TRBV19 and TRBJ1-5; D not resolved. V was cut by 6 bases and J by 6 bases, with 12 bases left in between. The length of the CDR3 is 13 residues. Germline assignment: CDR1 LNHDA and CDR2 SQIVND (reference sequence). CDR3 amino acids: CASRDNSGQPQHF. CDR3 in DNA: TGTGCCAGTAGAGATAACTCGGGTCAGCCCCAGCATTTT.

This clonotype was seen ten or more times. The CDR3 sequence is CASSLDSVGNYGYTF. The DNA of the CDR3 is TGTGCCAGCAGCTTAGACTCGGTCGGTAACTATGGCTACACCTTC. V is TRBV11-2 and J is TRBJ1-2, with no clear D. The germline V gene has CDR1 SGHAT and CDR2 FQNNGV. The V end lost 0 bases, the J end lost 1 base, and 9 bases lay between the germline ends. The CDR3 extends over 15 amino acids.

This clonotype was detected only a few times. The genes are TRBV28 and TRBJ1-5, with D uncertain. Trimming took 10 bases from V and 2 from J, leaving 9 bases between them. There are 12 residues in the CDR3. Looked up from germline, CDR1 is MDHEN and CDR2 is SYDVKM. This CDR3 reads CATYGRNQPQHF. CDR3 sequence (DNA): TGTGCCACATACGGGCGCAATCAGCCCCAGCATTTT.

Turning to this clonotype: A much bigger clone sits one base away, suggesting this may be a read error. The CDR3 bases are TGTGCCAGCAGTTACCAGAGAGATACGCAGTATTTT. Residues: CASSYQRDTQYF. The genes are TRBV6-5 and TRBJ2-3; no definite D call. V dropped 2 bases and J dropped 5 bases, with 5 bases sitting between them. Per the germline V gene, CDR1 is MNHEY and CDR2 is SVGAGI. The CDR3 contains 12 residues.